The sequence of this T cell receptor beta chain was determined in a study of CD8+CD57+ T cells in acquired aplastic anemia. For the study at large: Sequencing produced an average of about 9.8 million reads per healthy donor for CD4+ cells.

The CDR3 covers 14 residues. CDR1 is SGHTA, CDR2 FQGTGA, per germline. Trimming took 6 bases from V and 7 from J; bases not matched to a gene: 7. Regarding the study as a whole: Patients were compared with controls for CD8+ Simpson's diversity, and no significant difference emerged.

Notes on this clonotype: As yet, its antigen is unknown.

TCR beta VDJ and CDR3 profiles were obtained from a genomic DNA template. One entry per CDR3 protein, called by TCRdb with MiXCR from the reads. The sample consists of fewer than 200,000 distinct CDR3 sequences, about 60% of them appearing once. The rearrangement links TRBV7-3 to TRBJ1-4, with 8 nucleotides matching TRBD1. The TCR comes from a human donor in good health. The sample comprised sorted CD4+, CD8+, or CD8+CD57+ T cells (not recorded which) from PBMCs. This CDR3 is CASRETGVAEKLFF. The DNA of the CDR3 is TGTGCCAGCAGAGAGACAGGGGTGGCTGAAAAACTGTTTTTT.